The sequence of this T cell receptor (beta chain) was determined in a study of blood T cell repertoires in COVID-19. Study in general: Acute and convalescent COVID-19 samples came from the United States, Italy and Spain. From T cells, B-cell-depleted T cells, or PBMCs came the material, which was cDNA or gDNA.

In the original workflow: Reference gene primer amplification in the assay estimated nucleated cell counts. The data were produced by immunoSEQ multiplex PCR, yet TCRdb's version contains in-frame clones alone and is incomplete. That table is the source of V, J and clone size, and D and trimming were worked out from the DNA. The sample lists approximately 86,000 clones; about 80% were seen once. Germline V gene sequence: CDR1 LNHNV, CDR2 YYDKDF (reference sequence). V lost 6 bases to trimming and J lost 1 base; unmatched junction nucleotides: 3. The CDR3 totals 15 residues. The source is a woman aged 70-85 years with acute or convalescent COVID-19. Sequenced input: peripheral blood. The chain joins TRBV15 to TRBJ2-2, with 9 nucleotides matching TRBD1. CDR3 sequence: CATRSGQGNTGELFF. In DNA, the CDR3 is TGTGCCACCAGGTCGGGACAGGGGAACACCGGGGAGCTGTTTTTT.